The text below deals with one T cell receptor (beta chain). Which antigen it targets is not known. Per-base quality was not reported, and no clone a single base away is much larger than it. In total, more than 500 healthy bone marrow donors made up the cohort. All cohort members were sampled while nominally healthy, although unrecorded immune exposures were likely present. The donor was CMV seropositive and was included in the group of approximately 310 seropositive cohort members. Every donor gave a peripheral blood sample, and the peripheral blood mononuclear cells from that sample were used for TCR beta sequencing. Genomic DNA extraction from the blood cell samples was performed with the Qiagen DNeasy Blood Extraction Kit. This entry belongs to a study of cytomegalovirus exposure and HLA in healthy donors (dated by TCRdb to the late 2010s). Study-level background: According to an earlier analysis of 587 of the donors, some 180 million T cells yielded 90 million to 130 million unique TCR beta sequences and approximately 300 Gb of sequence data. To predict cytomegalovirus infection status, the study combined high-throughput TCR immunosequencing, statistical association of individual TCRs with disease status, and machine learning. A later genetic analysis took genome-wide SNP genotypes for about three fifths of the 666 donors and used that subset as a discovery cohort. In a later analysis, previously published TCR beta repertoires from some 640 donors were re-analyzed and high-resolution HLA genotyping was added so that TCR occurrence patterns could be studied. Besides the first cohort of 500 to 700 subjects, a separate validation cohort made up of some 110 different subjects was used. Using immunosequencing, the study profiled T cell repertoires from some 670 subjects and related those repertoires to cytomegalovirus serostatus. An earlier analysis of 500 to 750 of the donors applied high-throughput TCR beta sequencing to assess whether each TCR beta V gene segment acted as functional or pseudogenic. Rather than using new phenotypic data, the later analysis identified candidate immune exposures from TCR beta sequences and from how often those sequences occurred across donors. On average, approximately 250,000 unique TCR beta nucleotide sequences were sequenced per donor among about 400 genotyped donors of the cohort, with roughly 18% of those sequences being non-productive. Because of strong linkage in the cohort, four to six DR-DQ haplotypes were treated as single units for association and clustering. Both class I and class II loci were covered by HLA typing, at four-digit resolution. Of the 300 to 450 genotyped donors, approximately 83% fell in the genetic ancestry cluster associated with self-reported Caucasian donors. Every discovery cohort repertoire had been produced on one sequencing platform. Typing coverage differed by locus: A, B, C, DRB1 and DQB1 were typed in roughly 629-640 donors, DQA1 in approximately 520, DPA1 in 600 to 610, and DPB1 in just under 490. Approximately 300 gigabases of sequencing data and approximately 80 million unique TCR sequences were included in an early release covering under 650 HLA-typed donors. Donor age, sex, ethnicity and CMV serostatus were compiled together with the repertoire data. The study aimed to test whether signatures of past pathogen exposure could be identified by cataloging public T cell receptors.

Overall results and qualifications from the work: In a later analysis, HLA-associated TCR beta chains showed more clonal expansion and lower generation probabilities than non-associated chains that were equally common. Across donors, most TCR sequences were observed very rarely, whereas some public TCRs were present in many individuals. The classifier was reported to diagnose cytomegalovirus status with high specificity and sensitivity in both the original and validation cohorts. Because HLA typing was missing for some donors at each locus, association tests included only the typed subset. V-gene and J-gene trimming of TCR beta chains was associated with a missense DCLRE1C variant in a later genetic analysis, and the association was replicated in an independent cohort. Strong co-occurrence of HLA alleles, especially DR and DQ, made assigning TCR associations to individual alleles difficult. A cluster of highly shared sequence variants was judged likely to be a technical artifact of the sequencing pipeline. The 87-base-pair reads could not distinguish some IMGT-functional V segments, including TRBV6-2 and TRBV6-3, so those segments were excluded. According to a later genetic analysis, donors in an Asian-associated ancestry cluster had fewer N-insertions in productive TCRs than the approximately 700-donor mean. Linkage disequilibrium might explain the correlated functional status among segregating V segments, but an unknown experimental factor could not be ruled out. In vitro tests confirmed that a few of the cytomegalovirus-associated TCR beta chains recognize cytomegalovirus antigens. The presence/absence analyses assumed that sequencing depth was roughly uniform across donors, and that assumption may not be true. The study listed 170 or so TCR beta chains as associated with cytomegalovirus. Broadly in line with IMGT annotations, most TCR beta V segments showed up in productive rearrangements about 87% or about 30% of the time in an earlier analysis of 450 to 750 of the donors. In a later analysis, most CMV-associated TCR beta chains were found to appear HLA-restricted, with HLA associations seemingly driven largely by CMV exposure. In a later analysis, the rate of TCR association differed among HLA loci, with DRB1 alleles having the most associated TCRs and HLA-C alleles having the fewest. The authors suggested that the approach could potentially be generalized to other disease states and immunological phenotypes. In a later analysis, several top co-occurrence clusters were reported to appear linked to parvovirus B19, influenza, CMV and Epstein-Barr virus. In a later analysis, 16,951 TCR beta sequences were associated with specific HLA alleles at a false discovery rate of 0.05. A further reported finding was that TCR beta sequences accurately predicted the HLA-A and HLA-B alleles for most subjects in the first cohort. Because counts were too low, roughly 18 rarely observed V segments, including chromosome 9 orphons, were left out of the earlier analysis of over 550 of the donors. Only TCR beta chains were sequenced in this cohort, and the absence of alpha or paired-chain data limited detectable features. CMV serostatus was the only immune exposure information available for the cohort.

Library construction relied on the immunoSEQ multiplex PCR assay. The multiplex PCR relied on a mix of 60 forward primers for TCR Vbeta segments and 13 reverse primers for TCR Jbeta segments. Amplification of the CDR3 region of rearranged TCR beta genes was performed with a multiplex PCR assay on genomic DNA. The Illumina HiSeq System was used to sequence the amplified TCR beta libraries as 87-base-pair reads. As for how the authors treated the data: In a later analysis, tens of millions of unique TCR beta chains were counted across the 690 or so repertoires, and approximately 11 million of these chains were shared by at least two donors. A nearest-neighbor algorithm error-corrected the raw reads and collapsed the reads into unique sequences, merging closely related sequences to remove PCR and sequencing errors. Alignment of CDR3 sequences to IMGT reference sequences was used to assign V, D and J gene segments. For a sequence to be retained, at least a six-nucleotide match to both a V gene segment and a J gene segment was required. A rearrangement counted as productive if the CDR3 had no stop codons and remained in frame with V and J, and every other rearrangement counted as non-productive. CDR3 was defined according to IMGT convention as the region running from the second conserved V-encoded cysteine to the conserved J-encoded phenylalanine. The earlier analysis of about 590 of the donors excluded sequences that lacked an unambiguous match to a single V gene segment. In an earlier analysis of more than 500 of the donors, a V segment was called functional when productive rearrangements were above 56.7%, and segregating when the standard deviation between donors exceeded 5%. A statistical classification framework was built to diagnose cytomegalovirus status from the catalog of TCR beta chain sequences. In a later analysis, TCR nucleotide sequences were compared against IMGT/GENE-DB human TR gene sequences so that V and J genes could be assigned. Using the TCRdist pipeline, a later analysis assigned CDR3 sequences along with most-parsimonious VDJ recombination scenarios. A later analysis defined each TCR beta chain by its CDR3 amino acid sequence plus V-gene family, and excluded reads lacking a unique V-gene family. As a way to deal with suspected cross-contamination and a sequencing artifact, a later analysis dropped 500 to 700 nucleotide sequences that were highly shared and had low generation probability. In a later analysis, a clonal expansion index was calculated for each public chain from normalized within-repertoire ranks of inferred template counts. Generation probabilities in a later analysis came from a VDJ recombination model fitted to out-of-frame rearrangements, and those results were checked against IGoR. Hypergeometric tests were used in a later analysis to score TCR-TCR, TCR-HLA and TCR-CMV co-occurrence, with a repertoire-size bias correction applied to the TCR pairs. In a later analysis, false discovery rates were estimated by permuting HLA or CMV assignments 20 times. In a later analysis, co-occurring TCRs were grouped with DBSCAN, and TCRdist sequence similarity was added when clustering was performed within HLA-allele-positive subsets. Repertoires with fewer than 30,000 or more than 120,000 public chains were left out of co-occurrence clustering, as were about 5 repertoires with anomalous nucleotide sharing. Entries here come from immuneACCESS through TCRdb and include only in-frame sequences with V and J called. Some clones fail to appear in such tables; in the studies checked, an unresolved V gene covers under half of the shortfall, and the cause of the remainder is unknown. The V and J calls and the clone size are those of that table, but D and trimming were determined from the DNA. The sample includes roughly 180,000 clones, with approximately 80% observed a single time. Clones ranked in the top ten supply 2.1% of the sample.

The CDR3 runs 14 residues from the cysteine to the phenylalanine. CDR3 DNA is the only sequence kept; it has 42 bases, read in frame from the first base. Clipping removes 6 bases from V and 7 bases from J, with 5 as the unmatched junction base count. CDR1 and CDR2, looked up from the germline V gene, are MNHEY and SVGAGI. The chain is assembled from TRBV6-5 and TRBJ1-6, with 8 bases matching TRBD1. Material for sequencing was PBMCs. This sequence originates from a young woman in good health and CMV-seropositive. This receptor has the CDR3 CASSFGQGNSPLHF. The DNA sequence reads TGTGCCAGCAGCTTTGGACAGGGAAATTCACCCCTCCACTTT.